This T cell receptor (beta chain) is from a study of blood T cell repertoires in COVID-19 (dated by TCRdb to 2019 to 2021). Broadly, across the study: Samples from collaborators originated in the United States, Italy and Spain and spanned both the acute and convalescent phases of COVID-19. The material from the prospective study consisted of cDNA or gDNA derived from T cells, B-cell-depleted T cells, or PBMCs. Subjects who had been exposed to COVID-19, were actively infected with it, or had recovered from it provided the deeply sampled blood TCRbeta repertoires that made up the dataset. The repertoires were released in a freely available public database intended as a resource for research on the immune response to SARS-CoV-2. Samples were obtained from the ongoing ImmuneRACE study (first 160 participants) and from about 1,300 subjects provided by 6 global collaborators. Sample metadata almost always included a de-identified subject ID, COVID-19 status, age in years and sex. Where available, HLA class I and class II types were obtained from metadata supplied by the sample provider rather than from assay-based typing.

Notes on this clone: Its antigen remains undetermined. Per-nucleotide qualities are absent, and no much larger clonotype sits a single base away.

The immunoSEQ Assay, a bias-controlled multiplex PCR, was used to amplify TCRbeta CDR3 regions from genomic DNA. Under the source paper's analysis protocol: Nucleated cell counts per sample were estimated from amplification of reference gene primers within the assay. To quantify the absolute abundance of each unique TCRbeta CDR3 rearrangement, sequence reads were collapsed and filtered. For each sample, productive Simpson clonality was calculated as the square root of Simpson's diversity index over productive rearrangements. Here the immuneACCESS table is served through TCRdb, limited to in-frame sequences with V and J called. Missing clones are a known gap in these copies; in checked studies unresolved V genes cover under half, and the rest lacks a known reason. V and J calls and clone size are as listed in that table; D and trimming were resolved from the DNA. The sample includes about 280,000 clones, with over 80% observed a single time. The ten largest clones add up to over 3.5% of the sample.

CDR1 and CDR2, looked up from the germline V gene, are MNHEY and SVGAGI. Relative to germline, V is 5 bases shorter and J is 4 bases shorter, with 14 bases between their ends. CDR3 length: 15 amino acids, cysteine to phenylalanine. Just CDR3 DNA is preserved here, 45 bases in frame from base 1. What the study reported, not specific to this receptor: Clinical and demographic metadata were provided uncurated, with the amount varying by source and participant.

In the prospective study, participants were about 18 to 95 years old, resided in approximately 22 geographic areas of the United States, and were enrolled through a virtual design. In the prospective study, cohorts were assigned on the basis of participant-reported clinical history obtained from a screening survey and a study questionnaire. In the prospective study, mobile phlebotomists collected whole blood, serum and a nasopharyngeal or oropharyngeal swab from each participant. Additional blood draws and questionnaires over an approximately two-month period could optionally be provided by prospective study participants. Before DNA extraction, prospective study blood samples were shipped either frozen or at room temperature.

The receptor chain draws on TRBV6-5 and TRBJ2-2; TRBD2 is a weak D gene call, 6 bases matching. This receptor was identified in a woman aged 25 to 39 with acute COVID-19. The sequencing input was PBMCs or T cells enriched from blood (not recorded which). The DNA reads TGTGCCAGCAGTCACCGGGAGCGTCTCACCGGGGAGCTGTTTTTT. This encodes CASSHRERLTGELFF.